This T cell receptor beta chain is from a study of cytomegalovirus exposure and HLA in healthy donors. Study in general: Roughly 85 million unique TCRs from HLA-typed donors were held in an early release of data. Broader study findings: Later analysis identified a missense DCLRE1C variant that was linked to TCR beta V- and J-gene trimming. Several V segments, TRBV6-2 and TRBV6-3 among them, could not be told apart and were dropped.

The V gene lost 4 bases and the J gene lost 3 bases, with 10 bases spanning the gap. Germline V gene lookup returns CDR1 SGHKS and CDR2 YYEKEE (reference sequence). The CDR3 is made up of 13 amino acids. A word on this clone: The antigen is undetermined.

The PCR ran on 60 Vbeta and 13 Jbeta primers. Sequenced by immunoSEQ multiplex PCR; TCRdb stores in-frame clones only, minus some. Counted here are fewer than 200,000 clones, 82% occurring once; the ten biggest clones make up 0.96%. Sequenced: PBMCs. The V call is TRBV5-5, the J call TRBJ2-5; perhaps TRBD1 as D (5 bases). The receptor was derived from a girl aged 2-10 years in good health and CMV-seropositive. CDR3 region: CASSGDSEETQYF. CDR3 in DNA: TGTGCCAGCAGCGGCGACAGTGAAGAGACCCAGTACTTC.